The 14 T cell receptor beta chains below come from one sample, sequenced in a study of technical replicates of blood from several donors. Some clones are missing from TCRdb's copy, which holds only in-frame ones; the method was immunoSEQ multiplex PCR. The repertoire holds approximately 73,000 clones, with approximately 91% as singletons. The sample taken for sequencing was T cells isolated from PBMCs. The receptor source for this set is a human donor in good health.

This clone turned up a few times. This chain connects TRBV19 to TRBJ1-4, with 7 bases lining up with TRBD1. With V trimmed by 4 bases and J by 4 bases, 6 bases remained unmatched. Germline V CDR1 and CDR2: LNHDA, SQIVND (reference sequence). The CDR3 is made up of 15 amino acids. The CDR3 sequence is CASSSPGQINEKLFF. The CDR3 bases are TGTGCCAGTAGTAGTCCGGGACAGATTAATGAAAAACTGTTTTTT.

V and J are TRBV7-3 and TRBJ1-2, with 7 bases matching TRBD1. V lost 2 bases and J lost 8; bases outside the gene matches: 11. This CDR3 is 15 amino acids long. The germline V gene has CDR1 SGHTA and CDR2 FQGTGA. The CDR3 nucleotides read TGTGCCAGCAGCTTAGGGGGAAGACAGGGAACCGGCTACACCTTC. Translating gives CASSLGGRQGTGYTF.

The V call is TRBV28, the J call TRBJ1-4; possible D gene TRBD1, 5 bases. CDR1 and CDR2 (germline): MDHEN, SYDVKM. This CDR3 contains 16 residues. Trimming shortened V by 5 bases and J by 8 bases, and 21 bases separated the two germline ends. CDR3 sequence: CASSLPTGGWYEKLFF. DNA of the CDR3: TGTGCCAGCAGTCTCCCCACGGGGGGGTGGTACGAAAAACTGTTTTTT.

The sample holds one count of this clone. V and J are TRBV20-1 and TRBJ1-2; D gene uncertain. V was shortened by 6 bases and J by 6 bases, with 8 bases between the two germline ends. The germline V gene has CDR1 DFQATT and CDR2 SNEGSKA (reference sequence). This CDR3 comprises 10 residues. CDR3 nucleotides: TGCAGTGCGGCCACCAATGGCTACACCTTC. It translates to CSAATNGYTF.

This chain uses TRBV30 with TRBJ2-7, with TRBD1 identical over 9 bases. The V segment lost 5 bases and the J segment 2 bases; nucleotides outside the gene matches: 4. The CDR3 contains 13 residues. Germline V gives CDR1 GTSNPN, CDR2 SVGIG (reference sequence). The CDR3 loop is CAWATGGTYEQYF. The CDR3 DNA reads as TGTGCCTGGGCTACAGGGGGCACCTACGAGCAGTACTTC.

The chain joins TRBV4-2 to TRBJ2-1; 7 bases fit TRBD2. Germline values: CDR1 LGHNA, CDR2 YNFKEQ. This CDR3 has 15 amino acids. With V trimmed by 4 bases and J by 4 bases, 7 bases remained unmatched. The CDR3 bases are TGTGCCAGCAGCCCTTCTTTCGGGGGGTACAATGAGCAGTTCTTC. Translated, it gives CASSPSFGGYNEQFF.

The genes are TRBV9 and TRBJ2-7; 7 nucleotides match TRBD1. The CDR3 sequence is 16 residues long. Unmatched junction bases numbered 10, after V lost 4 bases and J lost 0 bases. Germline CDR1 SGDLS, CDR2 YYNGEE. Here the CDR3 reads CASSQNRDSFSYEQYF. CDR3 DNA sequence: TGTGCCAGCAGCCAAAACCGGGACAGCTTCTCCTACGAGCAGTACTTC.

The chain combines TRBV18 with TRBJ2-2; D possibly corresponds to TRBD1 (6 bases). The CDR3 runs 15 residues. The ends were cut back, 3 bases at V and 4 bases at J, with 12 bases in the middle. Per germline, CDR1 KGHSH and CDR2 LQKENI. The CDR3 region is CASSPAWTATGELFF. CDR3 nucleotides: TGTGCCAGCTCACCCGCATGGACAGCCACCGGGGAGCTGTTTTTT.

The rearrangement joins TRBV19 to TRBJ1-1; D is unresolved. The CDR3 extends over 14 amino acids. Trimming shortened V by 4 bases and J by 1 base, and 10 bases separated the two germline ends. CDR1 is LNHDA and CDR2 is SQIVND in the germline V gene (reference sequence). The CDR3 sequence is CASSRTPKNTEAFF. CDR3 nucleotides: TGTGCCAGTAGTAGGACTCCCAAGAACACTGAAGCTTTCTTT.

The CDR3 DNA follows: TGTGCCAGCGCAGGCCGAACGGCCGGGGAGCTGTTTTTT. Amino acid sequence: CASAGRTAGELFF. The gene calls are TRBV7-3 and TRBJ2-2; no clear D gene. CDR1 is SGHTA, CDR2 FQGTGA, per germline. The CDR3 is 13 amino acids. V lost 8 bases, J lost 6 bases, and 13 bases lay in between.

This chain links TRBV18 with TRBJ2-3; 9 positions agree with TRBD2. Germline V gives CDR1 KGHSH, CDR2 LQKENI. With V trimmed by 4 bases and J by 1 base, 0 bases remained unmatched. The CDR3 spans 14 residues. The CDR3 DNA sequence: TGTGCCAGCTCACGGACTAGCGGCACAGATACGCAGTATTTT. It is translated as CASSRTSGTDTQYF.

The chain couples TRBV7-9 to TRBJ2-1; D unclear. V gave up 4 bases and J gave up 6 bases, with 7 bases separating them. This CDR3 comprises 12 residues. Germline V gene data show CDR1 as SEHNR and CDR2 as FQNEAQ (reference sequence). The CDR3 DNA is TGTGCCAGCAGCTCCAGTTCCAATGAGCAGTTCTTC. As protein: CASSSSSNEQFF.

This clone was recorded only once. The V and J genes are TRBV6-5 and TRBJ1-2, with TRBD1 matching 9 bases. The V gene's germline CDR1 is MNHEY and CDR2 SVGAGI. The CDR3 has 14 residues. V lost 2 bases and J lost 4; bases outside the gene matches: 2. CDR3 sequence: CASSYTQGAYGYTF. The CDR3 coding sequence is TGTGCCAGCAGTTACACACAGGGGGCCTATGGCTACACCTTC.

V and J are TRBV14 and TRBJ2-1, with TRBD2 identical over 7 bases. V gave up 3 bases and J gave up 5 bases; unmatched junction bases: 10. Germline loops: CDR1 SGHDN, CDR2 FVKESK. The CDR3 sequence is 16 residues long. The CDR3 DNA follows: TGTGCCAGCAGCCAGGATGTAACTAGCGTCGACAATGAGCAGTTCTTC. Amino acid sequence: CASSQDVTSVDNEQFF.